A single sample gave rise to the 14 T cell receptor beta chains below, sequenced in a study of T cell repertoires and HLA-DP antigens. No antigen has been identified for these receptors. Libraries were prepared by immunoSEQ multiplex PCR; TCRdb keeps only in-frame clonotypes and omits some of them. The table shows around 110,000 clones, with 80% to 95% occurring only once. Source material: CD4+ T cells from PBMCs. These TCRs come from a woman between 18 and 29 years old in good health and CMV-seronegative.

The chain couples TRBV25-1 to TRBJ1-2; no clear D gene. V lost 1 base to trimming and J lost 4 bases, with 7 bases between them. CDR1 and CDR2 (germline): MGHDK, SYGVNS. CDR3 length equals 13 residues. The CDR3 coding sequence is TGTGCCAGCAGTGAATTGGTCAGCTATGGCTACACCTTC. This codes for CASSELVSYGYTF.

In the case of this clone: The conserved phenylalanine or tryptophan is not found at the CDR3 terminus, so this likely reflects a read error. It is unclear where the CDR3 begins or ends on the DNA, so no DNA is shown, and the CDR3 is as TCRdb lists it. The rearrangement links TRBV5-1 to TRBJ1-4; TRBD1, the table's D call, was not compared with the DNA. The V gene's germline CDR1 is SGHRS and CDR2 YFSETQ. With termini counted, the CDR3 has 11 amino acids. This CDR3 reads CASSCPRDRPG.

The V gene is TRBV19, the J gene TRBJ1-5; possible D gene TRBD1, 6 bases. Germline assignment: CDR1 LNHDA and CDR2 SQIVND (reference sequence). The V and J ends lost 3 bases and 7 bases respectively, with 16 bases between them. The CDR3 is made up of 15 amino acids. CDR3: CASSINSGAGQPQHF. The CDR3 DNA reads as TGTGCCAGTAGTATTAATTCGGGGGCCGGGCAGCCCCAGCATTTT.

The chain links TRBV19 to TRBJ2-4, with 12 bases that match TRBD2. The CDR3 contains 19 residues. Germline CDR1 is LNHDA and CDR2 is SQIVND (reference sequence). J gave up 1 base and V 5 bases, and 12 bases lay outside the gene matches. The chain's CDR3 is CASSSRLAGEGVAKNIQYF. The CDR3 nucleotides are TGTGCCAGTAGTTCCCGACTAGCGGGAGAGGGGGTGGCCAAAAACATTCAGTACTTC.

The chain links TRBV13 to TRBJ2-1; 14 bases fit TRBD2. The V segment lost 5 bases and the J segment 6 bases; nucleotides outside the gene matches: 6. There are 16 residues in the CDR3. Per germline, CDR1 PRHDT and CDR2 FYEKMQ (reference sequence). This CDR3 reads CASSPGLAGAGNEQFF. CDR3 DNA sequence: TGTGCCAGCAGCCCGGGACTAGCGGGGGCAGGCAATGAGCAGTTCTTC.

The rearrangement links TRBV6-1 to TRBJ1-6; the D is unclear. The germline V gene encodes CDR1 MNHNS and CDR2 SASEGT. The CDR3 has 15 amino acids. The germline V and J ends were trimmed by 4 bases and 8 bases, with 15 bases remaining between them. The CDR3 protein is CASSGVAGSDSPLHF. The DNA for the CDR3 is TGTGCCAGCAGTGGCGTGGCAGGCTCGGATTCACCCCTCCACTTT.

The chain couples TRBV11-3 to TRBJ2-3; D possibly corresponds to TRBD1 (6 bases). Trimming left V 1 base short and J 6 bases short, with 11 bases between. Per the germline V gene, CDR1 is SGHNT and CDR2 is YENEEA. The CDR3 runs to 14 residues. The CDR3 here is CASSLGTVPDTQYF. CDR3 nucleotides: TGTGCCAGCAGCTTAGGGACAGTACCCGATACGCAGTATTTT. Drawing the rest from reference TRBV11-3 and TRBJ2-3, the complete variable domain is EAGVVQSPRYKIIEKKQPVAFWCNPISGHNTLYWYLQNLGQGPELLIRYENEEAVDDSQLPKDRFSAERLKGVDSTLKIQPAELGDSAVYLCASSLGTVPDTQYFGPGTRLTVL.

The chain is built from TRBV7-2 and TRBJ1-2; D not certain. The CDR3 has 16 amino acids. CDR1 SGHTA and CDR2 FQGNSA come from the germline V gene. The V gene lost 2 bases and the J gene lost 4 bases, with 17 bases spanning the gap. DNA for the CDR3: TGTGCCAGCAGCTTAACCTCGTCGGCAGGCACCTATGGCTACACCTTC. This codes for CASSLTSSAGTYGYTF.

The chain has TRBV28 and TRBJ1-5; D ambiguous. CDR3 length: 12 amino acids. The germline CDR1 and CDR2 sequences are MDHEN and SYDVKM. Trimming took 4 bases from V and 6 from J, leaving 7 bases between them. The CDR3 here is CASSSLVQPQHF. The DNA of the CDR3 is TGTGCCAGCAGTTCCCTGGTTCAGCCCCAGCATTTT. Based on the CDR3 plus reference TRBV28 and TRBJ1-5, the full variable domain is DVKVTQSSRYLVKRTGEKVFLECVQDMDHENMFWYRQDPGLGLRLIYFSYDVKMKEKGDIPEGYSVSREKKERFSLILESASTNQTSMYLCASSSLVQPQHFGDGTRLSIL.

This clone appeared a few times. The V gene is TRBV6-5, the J gene TRBJ1-2, with D maybe TRBD1 (5 bases). The CDR3 length is 14 residues. Germline loops: CDR1 MNHEY, CDR2 SVGAGI. V dropped 7 bases and J dropped 0 bases, with 12 bases sitting between them. The DNA for the CDR3 is TGTGCCAGCAACCGGGACGGAGCTAACTATGGCTACACCTTC. This gives the protein CASNRDGANYGYTF.

The chain combines TRBV2 with TRBJ2-5; D gene uncertain. This CDR3 is 13 amino acids long. Per germline, CDR1 SNHLY and CDR2 FYNNEI. The germline V and J ends were trimmed by 4 bases and 7 bases, with 13 bases remaining between them. CDR3: CASSVQADRTQYF. DNA for the CDR3: TGTGCCAGCAGTGTCCAGGCCGACCGGACCCAGTACTTC.

The chain is built from TRBV19 and TRBJ2-7; the match to TRBD2 covers 7 bases. The J segment lost 6 bases and the V segment lost 5 bases, leaving 7 bases of the junction unmatched. CDR1 LNHDA and CDR2 SQIVND come from the germline V gene (reference sequence). The CDR3 runs 13 residues. CDR3 protein: CASSPRGLGEQYV. CDR3 nucleotides: TGTGCCAGTAGTCCCCGAGGACTAGGCGAGCAGTACGTC.

This clone was seen a single time. The gene calls are TRBV5-3 and TRBJ2-7; 8 positions agree with TRBD2. TRBV5-3 is flagged as an ORF with uncertain function. The CDR3 extends over 15 amino acids. Trimming removed 4 bases from V and 2 bases from J; junction bases left unmatched: 8. The DNA for the CDR3 is TGTGCCAGAAGCGCGGGAGGAGAGAGCACCTACGAGCAGTACGTC. Amino acids: CARSAGGESTYEQYV.

The CDR3 region is CASSPLSSVLYGYTF. CDR3 sequence (DNA): TGTGCCAGCAGCCCGCTCTCCTCGGTCCTCTATGGCTACACCTTC. The V call is TRBV9, the J call TRBJ1-2, with D unclear. The CDR3 contains 15 residues. Per the germline V gene, CDR1 is SGDLS and CDR2 is YYNGEE. Trimming took 4 bases from V and 4 from J, leaving 17 bases between them.